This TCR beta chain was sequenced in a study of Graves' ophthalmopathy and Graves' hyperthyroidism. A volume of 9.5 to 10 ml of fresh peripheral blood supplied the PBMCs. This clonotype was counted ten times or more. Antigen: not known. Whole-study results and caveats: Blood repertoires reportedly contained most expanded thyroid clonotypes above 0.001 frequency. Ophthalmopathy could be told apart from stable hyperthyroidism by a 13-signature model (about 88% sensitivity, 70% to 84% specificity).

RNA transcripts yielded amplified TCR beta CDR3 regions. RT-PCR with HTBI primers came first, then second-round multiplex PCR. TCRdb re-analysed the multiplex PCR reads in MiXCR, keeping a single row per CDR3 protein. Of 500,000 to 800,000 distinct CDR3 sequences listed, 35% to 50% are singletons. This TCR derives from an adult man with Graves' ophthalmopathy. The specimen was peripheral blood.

The CDR3 region is CASRSAGANTGELFF. CDR3 bases: TGTGCCAGCAGGTCGGCTGGCGCGAACACCGGGGAGCTGTTTTTT. This chain connects TRBV7-2 to TRBJ2-2; D gene ambiguous. The CDR3 is 15 amino acids. The ends were cut back, 6 bases at V and 0 bases at J, with 11 bases in the middle. Germline V gene data show CDR1 as SGHTA and CDR2 as FQGNSA.